These 26 T cell receptor beta chains were sequenced from one sample in a study of blood T cell repertoires in COVID-19. Profiled with immunoSEQ multiplex PCR; TCRdb holds only in-frame clones, not every one. The table lists more than 150,000 clones, roughly 79% of them singletons, with around 15% in the top ten. Sequencing was carried out using peripheral blood. The receptor set was obtained from a man in his 60s with active or convalescent COVID-19.

The V call is TRBV12-3 or TRBV12-4, the J call TRBJ1-2; TRBD1 might be the D (6 bases). Trimming pared 1 base from V and 7 bases from J, leaving 10 bases between. CDR3 size: 13 residues. CDR3 DNA sequence: TGTGCCAGCAGTTTAGTGGGGGGGCTTGGCTACACCTTC. The encoded protein is CASSLVGGLGYTF.

The genes are TRBV7-9 and TRBJ2-5; TRBD2 matches at 9 bases. Germline assignment: CDR1 SEHNR and CDR2 FQNEAQ (reference sequence). The junction had 3 bases not matched to a gene; V was cut back by 1 base and J by 0 bases. CDR3 length: 16 residues. The CDR3 region has the DNA TGTGCCAGCAGCTTAGGGGCTAGCGGGGACCAAGAGACCCAGTACTTC. This encodes CASSLGASGDQETQYF.

The V and J genes are TRBV4-2 and TRBJ1-1; 9 bases fit TRBD1. The ends lost 1 base at V and 6 bases at J; junction bases unmatched: 0. The germline V gene encodes CDR1 LGHNA and CDR2 YNFKEQ. CDR3 length equals 13 residues. CDR3 residues: CASSQGDRAEAFF. CDR3 DNA: TGTGCCAGCAGCCAAGGGGACAGGGCTGAAGCTTTCTTT.

The chain joins TRBV5-5 to TRBJ1-1; no reliable D call. This CDR3 has 13 residues. Trimming shortened V by 5 bases and J by 7 bases, and 15 bases separated the two germline ends. From germline, CDR1 is SGHKS and CDR2 YYEKEE (reference sequence). CDR3 residues: CASRGDGTGEAFF. The CDR3 DNA is TGTGCCAGCAGGGGCGACGGTACTGGTGAAGCTTTCTTT.

This chain connects TRBV7-2 to TRBJ2-7, with TRBD1 matching over 11 bases. The germline V gene has CDR1 SGHTA and CDR2 FQGNSA. V dropped 5 bases and J dropped 1; count of bases not matched to a gene: 13. The CDR3 has 18 amino acids. CDR3 in amino acids: CASSVTSLGTGGSYEQYF. The CDR3 DNA reads as TGTGCCAGCAGCGTCACTTCACTTGGGACAGGGGGGTCCTACGAGCAGTACTTC.

The chain recombines TRBV18 with TRBJ2-7, with a tentative D call TRBD1 (5 bases). The CDR3 runs 14 residues. The V end lost 2 bases, the J end lost 5 bases, and 13 bases lay between the germline ends. CDR1 and CDR2 (germline): KGHSH, LQKENI. CDR3 DNA: TGTGCCAGCTCACCAAGCAGGGCGTCTAACGAGCAGTACTTC. This sequence encodes CASSPSRASNEQYF.

This clone was seen a handful of times. This chain uses TRBV10-3 with TRBJ1-6; a possible D gene is TRBD1 (5 bases). V lost 5 bases, J lost 10 bases, and 18 bases lay in between. Germline V gene sequence: CDR1 ENHRY, CDR2 SYGVKD. This CDR3 spans 15 amino acids. CDR3 nucleotide sequence: TGTGCCATCAGTTTTTCGTCAGGGACTGGGTCACCCCTCCACTTT. Translation gives CAISFSSGTGSPLHF.

The chain uses TRBV30 and TRBJ2-3; TRBD2 matches at 9 bases. The V gene's germline CDR1 is GTSNPN and CDR2 SVGIG (reference sequence). V lost 2 bases and J lost 4; bases outside the gene matches: 7. This CDR3 region has 15 residues. CDR3 nucleotides: TGTGCCTGGAGTAAACGGGGCGGGAGGGCAGATACGCAGTATTTT. As protein: CAWSKRGGRADTQYF.

The CDR3 protein is CASAQGGEETQYF. Written as DNA, the CDR3 is TGTGCCAGCGCCCAGGGGGGCGAAGAGACCCAGTACTTC. The V call is TRBV28, the J call TRBJ2-5, with D maybe TRBD1 (7 bases). There are 13 residues in the CDR3. Per germline, CDR1 MDHEN and CDR2 SYDVKM. V was pared by 8 bases and J by 3 bases, with 13 bases between.

A single count supports this clone. This chain joins TRBV9 and TRBJ2-4, with TRBD2 as a possible D gene (5 bases). V was pared by 1 base and J by 6 bases, with 8 bases between. Looked up from germline, CDR1 is SGDLS and CDR2 is YYNGEE. The CDR3 covers 13 residues. CDR3 residues: CASSVTSGNIQYF. The DNA of the CDR3 is TGTGCCAGCAGCGTAACAAGCGGAAACATTCAGTACTTC.

The chain combines TRBV7-2 with TRBJ2-7; D remains unclear. Germline V CDR1 and CDR2: SGHTA, FQGNSA. The CDR3 loop spans 14 amino acids. V lost 5 bases and J lost 2, with 13 bases in between. The CDR3 here is CASSPNAGPYEQYF. The CDR3 DNA reads TGTGCCAGCAGCCCAAATGCAGGTCCCTACGAGCAGTACTTC.

This rearrangement joins TRBV24-1 to TRBJ1-2, with 7 bases aligning to TRBD1. Trimming removed 4 bases from V and 4 bases from J; junction bases left unmatched: 2. CDR1 KGHDR and CDR2 SFDVKD come from the germline V gene. The CDR3 is made up of 13 amino acids. CDR3 bases: TGTGCCACCAGTGAACAGGGGAGCTATGGCTACACCTTC. Protein: CATSEQGSYGYTF.

This clone showed up just a few times. The chain has TRBV9 and TRBJ2-7; 8 bases agree with TRBD2. The V gene end was trimmed by 0 bases and the J gene end by 3 bases; junction bases not matched to a gene: 2. The CDR3 spans 14 residues. Germline V gene data show CDR1 as SGDLS and CDR2 as YYNGEE. The CDR3 sequence: CASSVAGTSYEQYF. The CDR3, as DNA: TGTGCCAGCAGCGTAGCTGGGACTAGCTACGAGCAGTACTTC.

The V and J genes are TRBV5-8 and TRBJ2-4; 7 nucleotides match TRBD2. The junction had 12 bases not matched to a gene; V was cut back by 0 bases and J by 6 bases. Germline V gene sequence: CDR1 SGHTS, CDR2 YDEGEE. CDR3 length: 17 residues. CDR3 residues: CASSLGEGEGISNIQYF. The CDR3 nucleotides read TGTGCCAGCAGCTTGGGGGAGGGAGAAGGTATTTCAAACATTCAGTACTTC.

The V call is TRBV7-2, the J call TRBJ1-4; 11 nucleotides agree with TRBD1. J gave up 8 bases and V 4 bases, and 9 bases lay outside the gene matches. Germline V CDR1 and CDR2: SGHTA, FQGNSA. The CDR3 has 16 amino acids. This CDR3 is CASSSKRTGGREKLFF. The CDR3 DNA reads as TGTGCCAGCAGCTCCAAACGGACAGGGGGCCGGGAAAAACTGTTTTTT.

The chain combines TRBV24-1 with TRBJ2-1, with 7 bases fitting TRBD1. CDR1 and CDR2 from the germline V gene are KGHDR and SFDVKD. After removal of 1 base from V and 10 bases from J, the junction contained 9 bases not matched to a gene. CDR3 length equals 15 residues. CDR3 nucleotides: TGTGCCACCAGTGATTTTTACAGGGGAAGGAAGGAGCAGTTCTTC. Translating gives CATSDFYRGRKEQFF.

This sequence joins TRBV6-1 and TRBJ1-2; TRBD1 is a possible D gene (5 bases). The germline V gene encodes CDR1 MNHNS and CDR2 SASEGT. Trimming stripped 2 bases from V and 8 bases from J, with 12 bases between. The CDR3 is 13 amino acids. The CDR3 protein is CASSEQGDLGYTF. The DNA of the CDR3 is TGTGCCAGCAGTGAACAAGGGGATCTAGGCTACACCTTC.

The J gene is TRBJ1-4, the V gene TRBV18; 10 nucleotides agree with TRBD1. J gave up 1 base and V 4 bases, and 6 bases lay outside the gene matches. The CDR3 has 17 amino acids. The germline CDR1 and CDR2 sequences are KGHSH and LQKENI. CDR3 nucleotides: TGTGCCAGCTCACTTCGGACAGGGGGGAAAACTAATGAAAAACTGTTTTTT. This codes for CASSLRTGGKTNEKLFF.

The chain has TRBV6-5 and TRBJ2-1, with no clear D. V was clipped by 6 bases and J by 11 bases, with 8 bases between them. Per the germline V gene, CDR1 is MNHEY and CDR2 is SVGAGI. The CDR3 is 10 residues long. The CDR3 DNA reads TGTGCCAGCAGCCCAGGAAAGCAGTTCTTC. This translates into CASSPGKQFF.

V usage is TRBV5-4 and J usage is TRBJ1-1, with 10 positions matching TRBD1. The germline V gene encodes CDR1 SGHNT and CDR2 YYREEE (reference sequence). The CDR3 has 13 residues. V lost 4 bases, J lost 6 bases, and 3 bases stayed unmatched. CDR3 sequence (DNA): TGTGCCAGCAGCCCCGGGACAGGGGCTGAAGCTTTCTTT. This codes for CASSPGTGAEAFF.

This clone was seen a handful of times. This chain uses TRBV6-2 or TRBV6-3 with TRBJ2-7, with 13 bases identical to TRBD2. V dropped 4 bases and J dropped 5; count of bases not matched to a gene: 17. The CDR3 covers 19 residues. Germline CDR1 reads MNHEY; CDR2 reads SVGEGT. This chain's CDR3 is CASSFTTSGRAGSWDEQYF. DNA for the CDR3: TGTGCCAGCAGTTTCACTACTAGCGGGAGGGCCGGTTCGTGGGACGAGCAGTACTTC.

The chain couples TRBV11-2 to TRBJ1-4, with D uncertain. Looked up from germline, CDR1 is SGHAT and CDR2 is FQNNGV. Trimming removed 5 bases from V and 6 bases from J, with 13 bases in between. The CDR3 spans 14 residues. The CDR3 loop reads CASSLTQVHEKLFF. DNA of the CDR3: TGTGCCAGCAGCCTAACCCAGGTTCATGAAAAACTGTTTTTT.

The V and J genes are TRBV21-1 and TRBJ2-7; the table assigns TRBD2, which was not confirmed against the DNA. TRBV21-1 is assigned pseudogene status. The CDR3 is 18 residues long. The DNA for the CDR3 is TGTGCCAGCAGCAAAGCCTCTCCCCGCAGGGAGGACGCCTACGAGCAGTACTTC. It encodes CASSKASPRREDAYEQYF.

J is TRBJ1-5 and V is TRBV7-2; 10 bases agree with TRBD1. CDR3 size: 17 residues. Germline V gene lookup returns CDR1 SGHTA and CDR2 FQGNSA. The V gene end was trimmed by 1 base and the J gene end by 11 bases; junction bases not matched to a gene: 14. CDR3 in amino acids: CASSLGGGDRGARAQHF. Here the CDR3 DNA reads TGTGCCAGCAGCTTAGGGGGCGGGGACAGGGGCGCCAGGGCCCAGCATTTT.

V is TRBV5-1 and J is TRBJ1-1; D is uncertain. The ends were cut back, 0 bases at V and 1 base at J, with 10 bases in the middle. Germline CDR1 and CDR2: SGHRS and YFSETQ. There are 15 residues in the CDR3. Here the CDR3 reads CASSLAAVRNTEAFF. CDR3 nucleotides: TGCGCCAGCAGCTTGGCCGCGGTTAGGAACACTGAAGCTTTCTTT. Full variable domain (missing parts from reference TRBV5-1 and TRBJ1-1): KAGVTQTPRYLIKTRGQQVTLSCSPISGHRSVSWYQQTPGQGLQFLFEYFSETQRNKGNFPGRFSGRQFSNSRSEMNVSTLELGDSALYLCASSLAAVRNTEAFFGQGTRLTVV.

This chain connects TRBV7-3 to TRBJ2-6, with 8 nucleotides matching TRBD1. The CDR3 length is 15 residues. Unmatched junction bases numbered 3, after V lost 5 bases and J lost 3 bases. Looked up from germline, CDR1 is SGHTA and CDR2 is FQGTGA. CDR3 in DNA: TGTGCCAGCAGCGGACAGGGTGATGGGGCCAACGTCCTGACTTTC. The encoded protein is CASSGQGDGANVLTF.